Listed here are 23 T cell receptor beta chains from one sample, sequenced in a study of identical twins. One entry per CDR3 protein results from TCRdb running MiXCR on the 5' RACE reads. The sample lists some 1,600,000 distinct CDR3 sequences, under 35% seen once, with about 0.3% in the top ten. Sequencing used cord blood. The source is a newborn girl in good health.

Turning to this clonotype: This may stem from a read error, because a much larger clone lies one nucleotide away. V gene TRBV29-1 combines with J gene TRBJ2-7; D is unresolved. Per germline, CDR1 SQVTM and CDR2 ANQGSEA. This CDR3 contains 10 residues. CDR3 residues: CSVDSYKQYF. The CDR3 DNA follows: TGCAGCGTTGACTCCTACAAGCAGTACTTC.

The chain recombines TRBV5-1 with TRBJ1-1, with TRBD1 matching over 9 bases. Germline V gives CDR1 SGHRS, CDR2 YFSETQ. V lost 4 bases, J lost 5 bases, and 12 bases stayed unmatched. This CDR3 spans 16 amino acids. For the CDR3, the DNA is TGCGCCAGCAGCACAGGACAGGGGTCGGTTAGGACTGAAGCTTTCTTT. Protein sequence: CASSTGQGSVRTEAFF. Complete variable domain (other parts from reference TRBV5-1 and TRBJ1-1): KAGVTQTPRYLIKTRGQQVTLSCSPISGHRSVSWYQQTPGQGLQFLFEYFSETQRNKGNFPGRFSGRQFSNSRSEMNVSTLELGDSALYLCASSTGQGSVRTEAFFGQGTRLTVV.

This clonotype was counted many times. The V and J genes are TRBV21-1 and TRBJ2-5; no check of the table's D call, TRBD1, against the DNA was made. TRBV21-1 is a pseudogene. CDR3 length: 18 amino acids. DNA for the CDR3: TGTGCCAGCAGCCAGGGACAGGTTCCTTTAGAGACCCAAGAGACCCAGTACTTC. It translates to CASSQGQVPLETQETQYF.

The chain recombines TRBV3-1 with TRBJ2-1; a weak D match, TRBD2 (6 bases). Germline values: CDR1 LGHDT, CDR2 YNNKEL (reference sequence). Trimming cost V 3 bases and J 0 bases, with 12 bases left between them. The CDR3 runs 16 residues. CDR3 sequence: CASSHPGTHSYNEQFF. The CDR3 DNA is TGTGCCAGCAGCCATCCCGGGACTCACTCCTACAATGAGCAGTTCTTC.

V and J are TRBV28 and TRBJ1-2; D might be TRBD1 (5 bases). CDR3 size: 15 residues. V was clipped by 2 bases and J by 4 bases, with 14 bases between them. Germline V CDR1 and CDR2: MDHEN, SYDVKM. Written as DNA, the CDR3 is TGTGCCAGCAGTTTAGGCGGGGGGAGAACCTATGGCTACACCTTC. This codes for CASSLGGGRTYGYTF.

The V gene is TRBV5-1, the J gene TRBJ2-1, with a tentative D call TRBD2 (6 bases). Germline V gene sequence: CDR1 SGHRS, CDR2 YFSETQ. Trimming cost V 0 bases and J 5 bases, with 15 bases left between them. The CDR3 is made up of 16 amino acids. DNA for the CDR3: TGCGCCAGCAGCTTGGTTACCGGGAGTGGTCACAATGAGCAGTTCTTC. Amino acid sequence: CASSLVTGSGHNEQFF.

As regards this clonotype: The junction and the germline gene differ at one end; a read error may be behind it. The J gene is TRBJ2-2, the V gene TRBV28, with D tentatively TRBD2 (5 bases). CDR3 length: 14 amino acids. From germline, CDR1 is MDHEN and CDR2 SYDVKM. The CDR3 sequence: CASSLSQFTGELFF. The CDR3 bases are TGTGCCAGCAGTTTAAGCCAGTTCACCGGGGAGTTGTTTTTT.

This clonotype has only a few counts. The chain has TRBV7-9 and TRBJ2-5, with D maybe TRBD2 (6 bases). This CDR3 spans 16 amino acids. Trimming left V 3 bases short and J 3 bases short, with 17 bases between. Germline V lookup: CDR1 SEHNR, CDR2 FQNEAQ (reference sequence). In nucleotides, the CDR3 is TGTGCCAGCAGCTTTGGTCAGCGGGCCGTAAAAGAGACCCAGTACTTC. Translation gives CASSFGQRAVKETQYF.

V and J are TRBV18 and TRBJ2-1; D might be TRBD1 or TRBD2, each matching 5 bases. The CDR3 totals 13 residues. V lost 6 bases, J lost 9 bases, and 15 bases lay in between. CDR1 is KGHSH, CDR2 LQKENI, per germline. CDR3 region: CASSPGPLVEQFF. The CDR3, as DNA: TGTGCCAGCTCCCCGGGACCCCTGGTTGAGCAGTTCTTC. Based on the CDR3 plus reference TRBV18 and TRBJ2-1, the full variable domain is NAGVMQNPRHLVRRRGQEARLRCSPMKGHSHVYWYRQLPEEGLKFMVYLQKENIIDESGMPKERFSAEFPKEGPSILRIQQVVRGDSAAYFCASSPGPLVEQFFGPGTRLTVL.

The genes are TRBV12-3 or TRBV12-4 and TRBJ2-1, with 13 bases fitting TRBD2. This CDR3 has 15 amino acids. The ends lost 5 bases at V and 7 bases at J; junction bases unmatched: 5. CDR3 DNA: TGTGCCAGCAGTGTACTAGCGGGGGGGTCAAATGAGCAGTTCTTC. Translated, it gives CASSVLAGGSNEQFF.

The chain recombines TRBV27 with TRBJ1-2; TRBD1 matches at 9 bases. The CDR3 is 14 amino acids. The germline V gene encodes CDR1 MNHEY and CDR2 SMNVEV (reference sequence). Trimming took 5 bases from V and 5 from J; bases not matched to a gene: 6. CDR3 sequence: CASSVQGAEYGYTF. CDR3 sequence (DNA): TGTGCCAGCAGTGTACAGGGGGCTGAATATGGCTACACCTTC.

This clonotype has more than one count but fewer than ten. The chain is built from TRBV27 and TRBJ1-1; no firm D call. Germline V gene sequence: CDR1 MNHEY, CDR2 SMNVEV (reference sequence). The CDR3 is 15 amino acids. V lost 6 bases, J lost 2 bases, and 16 bases lay in between. CDR3 nucleotide sequence: TGTGCCAGCAGCTCCGCGGCCGGTCCTAACACTGAAGCTTTCTTT. Translation gives CASSSAAGPNTEAFF.

Only a few counts were recorded for this clonotype. This sequence joins TRBV28 and TRBJ2-4; 7 positions match TRBD2. The germline V gene has CDR1 MDHEN and CDR2 SYDVKM. Germline trimming cut 7 bases from V and 1 base from J; bases unmatched to any gene: 7. The CDR3 totals 15 residues. CDR3 nucleotide sequence: TGTGCCAGCAAGGAATCCGGGGGGGCCAAAAACATTCAGTACTTC. Translated, it gives CASKESGGAKNIQYF.

The V call is TRBV9, the J call TRBJ2-7; 9 bases line up with TRBD2. Per the germline V gene, CDR1 is SGDLS and CDR2 is YYNGEE. With 0 bases clipped from V and 0 bases from J, the junction kept 4 bases outside the gene matches. The CDR3 runs to 16 residues. As DNA, the CDR3 is TGTGCCAGCAGCGTAGGGGGTAGCGGGAGCTCCTACGAGCAGTACTTC. Amino acids: CASSVGGSGSSYEQYF.

Of note for this clonotype: Relative to the germline gene, one junction end is altered; a read error may explain this. The chain joins TRBV12-3 or TRBV12-4 to TRBJ2-7, with 11 bases lining up with TRBD1. This CDR3 has 14 residues. CDR3 amino acids: CASSPRTGGYDQYF. The CDR3 bases are TGTGCCAGCAGCCCTCGGACAGGGGGCTACGATCAGTACTTC.

J is TRBJ1-1 and V is TRBV29-1, with D maybe TRBD1 (5 bases). The CDR3 extends over 16 amino acids. Germline assignment: CDR1 SQVTM and CDR2 ANQGSEA. V dropped 5 bases and J dropped 3 bases, with 22 bases sitting between them. As DNA, the CDR3 is TGCAGCGTTCTCCGGGACTCACCCTACGGGGACACTGAAGCTTTCTTT. Its translation: CSVLRDSPYGDTEAFF. Drawing the rest from reference TRBV29-1 and TRBJ1-1, the complete variable domain is SAVISQKPSRDICQRGTSLTIQCQVDSQVTMMFWYRQQPGQSLTLIATANQGSEATYESGFVIDKFPISRPNLTFSTLTVSNMSPEDSSIYLCSVLRDSPYGDTEAFFGQGTRLTVV.

The chain couples TRBV18 to TRBJ1-5, with D unclear. V gave up 5 bases and J gave up 9 bases, with 8 bases separating them. CDR1 is KGHSH, CDR2 LQKENI, per germline. This CDR3 has 11 residues. In DNA, the CDR3 is TGTGCCAGCTCATGTGGAGGGCCCCAGCATTTT. The encoded protein is CASSCGGPQHF.

This clonotype occurred a few times. The chain is built from TRBV4-1 and TRBJ2-1; possible D gene TRBD1, 6 bases. This CDR3 is built from 16 residues. Between the trimmed V and J ends, which lost 3 bases and 2 bases, there was a span of 14 bases. The germline V gene has CDR1 MGHRA and CDR2 YSYEKL. The CDR3 coding sequence is TGCGCCAGCAGCCAGCCCAGGGGCTTAACCTACAATGAGCAGTTCTTC. It translates to CASSQPRGLTYNEQFF.

This clonotype was detected a few times. This chain joins TRBV20-1 and TRBJ2-1, with 7 nucleotides matching TRBD2. The CDR3 is made up of 17 amino acids. Looked up from germline, CDR1 is DFQATT and CDR2 is SNEGSKA (reference sequence). V was clipped by 2 bases and J by 2 bases; unmatched bases: 12. The CDR3 bases are TGCAGTGCTAGACTAACCCTGGGGCTAGCGGCCTACAATGAGCAGTTCTTC. This sequence encodes CSARLTLGLAAYNEQFF.

The chain links TRBV7-9 to TRBJ2-3; tentatively, D is TRBD2 (6 bases). Trimming stripped 5 bases from V and 5 bases from J, with 23 bases between. The CDR3 totals 17 residues. Germline V gene sequence: CDR1 SEHNR, CDR2 FQNEAQ (reference sequence). The CDR3 protein is CASSLIAQSGDRDTQYF. The CDR3 region has the DNA TGTGCCAGCAGCCTCATTGCCCAGTCGGGAGACAGAGATACGCAGTATTTT. Complete variable domain (other parts from reference TRBV7-9 and TRBJ2-3): DTGVSQNPRHKITKRGQNVTFRCDPISEHNRLYWYRQTLGQGPEFLTYFQNEAQLEKSRLLSDRFSAERPKGSFSTLEIQRTEQGDSAMYLCASSLIAQSGDRDTQYFGPGTRLTVL.

This clonotype was recorded a few times. The chain is built from TRBV7-2 and TRBJ1-2; tentatively, D is TRBD1 (6 bases). Germline V gene sequence: CDR1 SGHTA, CDR2 FQGNSA. The CDR3 has 14 amino acids. V lost 1 base and J lost 6, with 12 bases in between. The CDR3 sequence is CASSLVQGQDGYTF. The CDR3 region has the DNA TGTGCCAGCAGCTTAGTTCAGGGGCAGGATGGCTACACCTTC.

The rearrangement joins TRBV29-1 to TRBJ2-7; D gene ambiguous. CDR1 SQVTM and CDR2 ANQGSEA come from the germline V gene. The CDR3 totals 11 residues. The V end lost 2 bases, the J end lost 7 bases, and 9 bases lay between the germline ends. CDR3 nucleotides: TGCAGCGTTGAACACCTTTTGGAGCAGTACTTC. This encodes CSVEHLLEQYF.

Regarding this clonotype: A read error is possible here, since a much larger clone lies one base away. The V call is TRBV27, the J call TRBJ2-1; D is ambiguous. Germline V gene lookup returns CDR1 MNHEY and CDR2 SMNVEV (reference sequence). The CDR3 has 13 amino acids. The CDR3: CVSSLYSGNEQFF. Here the CDR3 DNA reads TGTGTCAGCAGTTTATACTCGGGCAATGAGCAGTTCTTC.